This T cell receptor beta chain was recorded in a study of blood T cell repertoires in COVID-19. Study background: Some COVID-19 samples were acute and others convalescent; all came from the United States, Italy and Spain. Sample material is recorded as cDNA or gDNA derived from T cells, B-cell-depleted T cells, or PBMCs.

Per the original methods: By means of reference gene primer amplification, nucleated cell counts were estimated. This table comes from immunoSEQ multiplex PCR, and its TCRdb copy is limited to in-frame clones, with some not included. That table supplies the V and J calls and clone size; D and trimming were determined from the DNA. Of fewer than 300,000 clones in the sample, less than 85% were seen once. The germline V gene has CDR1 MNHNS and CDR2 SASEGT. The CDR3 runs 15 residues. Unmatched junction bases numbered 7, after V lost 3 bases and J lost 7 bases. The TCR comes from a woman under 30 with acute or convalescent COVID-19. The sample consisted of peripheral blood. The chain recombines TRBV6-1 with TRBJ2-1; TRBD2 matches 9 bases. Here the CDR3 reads CASSEIAGVVNEQFF. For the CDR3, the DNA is TGTGCCAGCAGTGAGATAGCGGGAGTGGTGAATGAGCAGTTCTTC.